This T cell receptor (beta chain) derives from a study of blood T cell repertoires in COVID-19. On the study more broadly: Sites in the United States, Italy and Spain provided acute and convalescent COVID-19 samples.

Original analysis: Amplified reference gene primers provided the basis for estimating nucleated cell counts. Data came from immunoSEQ multiplex PCR; TCRdb stores just in-frame clones and leaves some out. V and J calls plus clone size are reproduced from that table; the DNA served to infer D and trimming. Here the sample spans 150,000 or so clones, 70% to 85% being singletons. The TCR sequence derives from a woman in her sixties or seventies with acute or convalescent COVID-19. What was sequenced was peripheral blood.

The CDR3, as DNA: TGCGCCAGCAGCGAGGGACAGGGCGATGGCTACACCTTC. It codes for CASSEGQGDGYTF. The chain recombines TRBV5-1 with TRBJ1-2, with TRBD1 identical over 9 bases. This CDR3 contains 13 residues. Trimming took 4 bases from V and 6 from J; bases not matched to a gene: 4. Germline V gene sequence: CDR1 SGHRS, CDR2 YFSETQ.